This entry is about one T cell receptor (beta chain). The record originates from a study of blood T cell repertoires in COVID-19. Methods used by the authors: Estimated nucleated cell counts came from reference gene primer amplification. The method was immunoSEQ multiplex PCR; TCRdb's version includes in-frame clones alone and lacks a portion of them. V and J calls and clone size are given by that table; D and trimming were obtained from the DNA. Here the sample spans some 60,000 clones, about 90% being singletons. The CDR3 consists of 16 residues. In germline, CDR1 is MNHEY, CDR2 SMNVEV (reference sequence). Trimming stripped 1 base from V and 4 bases from J, with 14 bases between.

The sample consisted of peripheral blood. This chain connects TRBV27 to TRBJ1-3; no clear D gene. The origin of this receptor is a man between 60 and 70 years old with acute or convalescent COVID-19. The CDR3 DNA reads TGTGCCAGCAGTTTATATCAGCCAGGTTCGGGAAACACCATATATTTT. Translation: CASSLYQPGSGNTIYF.